The 22 T cell receptor beta chains below all came from one sample that was sequenced in a study of blood T cell repertoires in COVID-19. The method was immunoSEQ multiplex PCR; TCRdb's version includes in-frame clones alone and lacks a portion of them. The repertoire has about 480,000 clones, roughly 90% of them found once; the top ten carry roughly 1.9%. Material: PBMCs or T cells enriched from blood (not recorded which). The receptors come from a woman in her thirties or forties who had recovered from COVID-19.

The chain carries TRBV7-9 and TRBJ2-3, with a possible D match to TRBD2 (5 bases). Trimming removed 3 bases from V and 0 bases from J, with 10 bases in between. The CDR3 is made up of 15 amino acids. Germline CDR1 reads SEHNR; CDR2 reads FQNEAQ (reference sequence). CDR3: CASSFLGASTDTQYF. CDR3 in DNA: TGTGCCAGCAGCTTCTTGGGAGCTAGCACAGATACGCAGTATTTT.

This clone was detected only once. V is TRBV11-2 and J is TRBJ1-1, with D uncertain. V dropped 3 bases and J dropped 8 bases, with 7 bases sitting between them. The CDR3 has 11 residues. Germline V gene data show CDR1 as SGHAT and CDR2 as FQNNGV. The CDR3 sequence: CASSLSGEAFF. DNA for the CDR3: TGTGCCAGCAGCTTGTCGGGAGAAGCTTTCTTT.

The chain recombines TRBV4-1 with TRBJ2-7, with 10 bases fitting TRBD1. CDR1 and CDR2 from the germline V gene are MGHRA and YSYEKL. J lost 4 bases, V lost 4 bases, and 7 bases had no gene match. The CDR3 is 15 amino acids. The CDR3: CASSPSRDRGYEQYF. As DNA, the CDR3 is TGCGCCAGCAGCCCCTCCCGGGACAGGGGTTACGAGCAGTACTTC.

V usage is TRBV2 and J usage is TRBJ1-2; tentative D call: TRBD1 (5 bases). The germline V gene has CDR1 SNHLY and CDR2 FYNNEI. The CDR3 runs 17 residues. Trimming removed 6 bases from V and 2 bases from J, with 22 bases in between. The CDR3, as DNA: TGTGCCAGCAGGGGAGGGGCGCCCCAAGACAGAAACTATGGCTACACCTTC. Amino acids: CASRGGAPQDRNYGYTF.

The J gene is TRBJ1-4, the V gene TRBV14, with D unclear. Germline-derived CDR1 and CDR2 are SGHDN and FVKESK. V lost 4 bases and J lost 1, with 7 bases in between. The CDR3 sequence is 14 residues long. This CDR3 is CASSRQITNEKLFF. In DNA, the CDR3 is TGTGCCAGCAGCCGTCAAATAACTAATGAAAAACTGTTTTTT.

The chain links TRBV5-4 to TRBJ2-1; the match to TRBD2 covers 10 bases. Germline V CDR1 and CDR2: SGHNT, YYREEE (reference sequence). The CDR3 is 15 residues long. V dropped 4 bases and J dropped 6; count of bases not matched to a gene: 7. In DNA form, the CDR3 reads TGTGCCAGCAGCCCTAGCGGGAGAGCCCTCAATGAGCAGTTCTTC. It codes for CASSPSGRALNEQFF. Filled out from reference TRBV5-4 and TRBJ2-1, the complete variable domain reads ETGVTQSPTHLIKTRGQQVTLRCSSQSGHNTVSWYQQALGQGPQFIFQYYREEENGRGNFPPRFSGLQFPNYSSELNVNALELDDSALYLCASSPSGRALNEQFFGPGTRLTVL.

The rearrangement uses TRBV15 and TRBJ1-1, with TRBD1 as a possible D gene (5 bases). The V and J ends lost 1 base and 4 bases respectively, with 16 bases between them. There are 16 residues in the CDR3. The germline V gene has CDR1 LNHNV and CDR2 YYDKDF (reference sequence). The CDR3: CATSRGGGGVGTEAFF. CDR3 nucleotide sequence: TGTGCCACCAGCAGAGGCGGGGGGGGAGTTGGCACTGAAGCTTTCTTT.

CDR3 region: CASSLGGGSNPFF. In DNA form, the CDR3 reads TGTGCCAGCAGCTTAGGAGGGGGCTCAAACCCGTTCTTC. This rearrangement joins TRBV11-3 to TRBJ2-1, with TRBD1 identical over 7 bases. After removal of 1 base from V and 15 bases from J, the junction contained 9 bases not matched to a gene. This CDR3 is built from 13 residues. From germline, CDR1 is SGHNT and CDR2 YENEEA.

The genes are TRBV7-2 and TRBJ2-1; 9 bases are a match to TRBD1. Germline trimming cut 3 bases from V and 7 bases from J; bases unmatched to any gene: 7. Germline V gene lookup returns CDR1 SGHTA and CDR2 FQGNSA. CDR3 length: 15 residues. CDR3 sequence (DNA): TGTGCCAGCAGCTTGACAGGGGGAAGGGCAAATGAGCAGTTCTTC. Translating gives CASSLTGGRANEQFF. Full variable domain (rest looked up from reference TRBV7-2 and TRBJ2-1): GAGVSQSPSNKVTEKGKDVELRCDPISGHTALYWYRQSLGQGLEFLIYFQGNSAPDKSGLPSDRFSAERTGGSVSTLTIQRTQQEDSAVYLCASSLTGGRANEQFFGPGTRLTVL.

This clone is a singleton in its sample. V is TRBV11-2 and J is TRBJ2-7, with D possibly TRBD1 on 6 matching bases. V gave up 2 bases and J gave up 3 bases, with 8 bases separating them. This CDR3 has 13 residues. CDR1 SGHAT and CDR2 FQNNGV come from the germline V gene. DNA for the CDR3: TGTGCCAGCAGCTTACCGGACAGCTACGAGCAGTACTTC. This translates into CASSLPDSYEQYF.

The V and J genes are TRBV4-1 and TRBJ1-2, with D possibly being TRBD1 (6 bases). Germline CDR1 reads MGHRA; CDR2 reads YSYEKL. V gave up 0 bases and J gave up 8 bases, with 22 bases separating them. The CDR3 totals 17 residues. CDR3 in amino acids: CASSQERRGGRTEGYTF. The CDR3 nucleotides read TGCGCCAGCAGCCAAGAACGTCGCGGGGGTCGGACAGAAGGCTACACCTTC.

The chain combines TRBV2 with TRBJ2-1; D gene uncertain. The CDR3 length is 11 residues. Trimming removed 3 bases from V and 7 bases from J, with 4 bases in between. Germline V gives CDR1 SNHLY, CDR2 FYNNEI. CDR3: CASSDLNEQFF. The CDR3 DNA reads TGTGCCAGCAGTGACCTGAATGAGCAGTTCTTC.

This chain uses TRBV7-2 with TRBJ2-1; D remains unclear. Germline values: CDR1 SGHTA, CDR2 FQGNSA. Deletions cut 1 base from V and 5 bases from J, with 6 bases between. The CDR3 has 13 residues. CDR3 in DNA: TGTGCCAGCAGCTTAGGGCCCAACAATGAGCAGTTCTTC. As protein: CASSLGPNNEQFF. The full variable domain, completed using reference TRBV7-2 and TRBJ2-1, is GAGVSQSPSNKVTEKGKDVELRCDPISGHTALYWYRQSLGQGLEFLIYFQGNSAPDKSGLPSDRFSAERTGGSVSTLTIQRTQQEDSAVYLCASSLGPNNEQFFGPGTRLTVL.

The chain employs TRBV14 and TRBJ2-2; D is undetermined. The CDR3 contains 14 residues. Germline CDR1 is SGHDN and CDR2 is FVKESK. V lost 1 base and J lost 6, with 9 bases in between. This chain's CDR3 is CASSQVWPAGELFF. The CDR3 DNA is TGTGCCAGCAGCCAAGTATGGCCAGCCGGGGAGCTGTTTTTT.

The genes are TRBV5-1 and TRBJ1-1; 9 bases line up with TRBD1. V lost 3 bases and J lost 7; bases outside the gene matches: 7. This CDR3 is built from 14 residues. Germline assignment: CDR1 SGHRS and CDR2 YFSETQ. DNA for the CDR3: TGCGCCAGCAGCTCTCGGACAGGGGAGGGTGAAGCTTTCTTT. Protein sequence: CASSSRTGEGEAFF.

This chain uses TRBV13 with TRBJ2-7, with D perhaps TRBD1 (6 bases). V was cut by 6 bases and J by 4 bases, with 13 bases left in between. This CDR3 comprises 13 residues. Looked up from germline, CDR1 is PRHDT and CDR2 is FYEKMQ (reference sequence). The DNA of the CDR3 is TGTGCCAGCAGGGCTTTGGGGGCGTACGAGCAGTACTTC. The encoded protein is CASRALGAYEQYF.

This clone was observed a handful of times. J is TRBJ1-2 and V is TRBV6-6, with 8 bases that match TRBD1. J was trimmed by 0 bases and V by 11 bases; bases with no gene match: 8. This CDR3 has 14 amino acids. Germline CDR1 reads MNHNY; CDR2 reads SVGAGI (reference sequence). The CDR3: CAGNPGGANYGYTF. The CDR3 nucleotides read TGTGCCGGGAACCCAGGGGGCGCTAACTATGGCTACACCTTC.

This clone was detected a few times. The chain uses TRBV6-2 or TRBV6-3 and TRBJ2-1, with TRBD2 matching over 13 bases. Germline CDR1 and CDR2: MNHEY and SVGEGT. The length of the CDR3 is 18 residues. V trimming: 2 bases; J trimming: 8 bases; junction bases outside the gene matches: 12. The CDR3 protein is CASSYDRQLAGGFHEQFF. The CDR3, as DNA: TGTGCCAGCAGTTACGACCGTCAACTAGCGGGAGGGTTTCATGAGCAGTTCTTC.

This clone was counted only a few times. CDR3 region: CASSPRDRSSGANVLTF. The CDR3 DNA is TGTGCCAGCAGCCCGCGGGACAGGTCCTCTGGGGCCAACGTCCTGACTTTC. This chain joins TRBV5-4 and TRBJ2-6, with TRBD1 matching over 8 bases. V dropped 4 bases and J dropped 0; count of bases not matched to a gene: 6. Germline loops: CDR1 SGHNT, CDR2 YYREEE (reference sequence). The CDR3 totals 17 residues. Full variable domain (rest looked up from reference TRBV5-4 and TRBJ2-6): ETGVTQSPTHLIKTRGQQVTLRCSSQSGHNTVSWYQQALGQGPQFIFQYYREEENGRGNFPPRFSGLQFPNYSSELNVNALELDDSALYLCASSPRDRSSGANVLTFGAGSRLTVL.

The chain couples TRBV18 to TRBJ2-1; 9 positions agree with TRBD2. From germline, CDR1 is KGHSH and CDR2 LQKENI. V shed 2 bases, J shed 6 bases, and the junction held 11 bases outside the gene matches. CDR3 length: 17 amino acids. CDR3 nucleotide sequence: TGTGCCAGCTCACCATTCACTCGGGGACTAGCCGGCAATGAGCAGTTCTTC. This sequence encodes CASSPFTRGLAGNEQFF.

This sequence joins TRBV23-1 and TRBJ2-3, with 7 nucleotides matching TRBD2. TRBV23-1 is noted as an ORF with a role that remains uncertain. The J segment lost 5 bases and the V segment lost 6 bases, leaving 5 bases of the junction unmatched. This CDR3 spans 13 amino acids. Written as DNA, the CDR3 is TGCGCCAGCAGGATCGGCGGGGGAGATACGCAGTATTTT. Its protein is CASRIGGGDTQYF.

This sequence joins TRBV27 and TRBJ1-1; no clear D. Germline V gene sequence: CDR1 MNHEY, CDR2 SMNVEV (reference sequence). V was shortened by 2 bases and J by 2 bases, with 9 bases between the two germline ends. The CDR3 covers 14 residues. As DNA, the CDR3 is TGTGCCAGCAGTTTAACGGGATTTAACACTGAAGCTTTCTTT. It translates to CASSLTGFNTEAFF.